This T cell receptor (beta chain) was identified in a study of T-cell reconstitution after alpha-beta-depleted transplantation in children listed by TCRdb under 2016. Notes on the research overall: Using TCR repertoire profiling, the study quantitatively followed how T-cell immune reconstitution unfolded in children after TCRalphabeta/CD19-depleted allogeneic hematopoietic cell transplantation.

The sample holds many counts of this clonotype. The specificity of this receptor is unknown. Base qualities are missing; no much larger clone stands one base away. For this chain, trimming is 0 bases at the V end and 1 base at the J end, and the number of junction bases without a gene match is 2. The CDR3, cysteine through phenylalanine, is 15 amino acids long. Only the CDR3 region is kept as DNA, spanning 45 bases read in frame from base 1. From the germline V gene, CDR1 is MGHDK and CDR2 is SYGVNS. The library was produced with PCR. Sequencing relied on an Illumina HiSeq 2500. TCR library preparation used molecular barcoding, with unique molecular identifiers applied to normalize quantification of the TCRbeta repertoire. The public sequencing data were trimmed at Q25 with fastp and processed into clonotypes with MiXCR by TCRdb, which kept only in-frame beta chains. Entries are consolidated by CDR3 protein sequence, retaining the most common genes and DNA. The sample table contains about 410,000 distinct CDR3 sequences; only one count was recorded for 20% of them. Jointly, the top ten make up 3.5% to 4% of the sample.

The origin of this receptor is a human donor who donated a stem cell graft to a child with acute myeloid leukemia. In this chain, TRBV25-1 is recombined with TRBJ2-7; 8 middle bases align to TRBD2. The sequences come from PBMCs from the stem cell graft donor, collected from the stem cell graft. CDR3 loop: CASSEYIAGSYEQYF. In nucleotides, the sequence is TGTGCCAGCAGTGAATATATAGCGGGATCCTACGAGCAGTACTTC.